This T cell receptor beta chain was profiled in a study of CD8+CD57+ T cells in acquired aplastic anemia. The CDR3 is 14 residues long. Germline-derived CDR1 and CDR2 are SGHTA and FQGNSA. V dropped 3 bases and J dropped 4 bases, with 10 bases sitting between them. Profiles of TCR beta VDJ and CDR3 were generated from a genomic DNA template. One entry per CDR3 protein, called by TCRdb with MiXCR from the reads. The data hold 150,000 to 200,000 distinct CDR3 sequences, with roughly 63% observed a single time. This clonotype turned up a few times. The rearrangement uses TRBV7-2 and TRBJ1-3; the D is unclear. The specimen was sorted CD4+, CD8+, or CD8+CD57+ T cells (not recorded which) from PBMCs. This clonotype originated in a human donor in good health. This CDR3 reads CASSFLNTGNTIYF. CDR3 in DNA: TGTGCCAGCAGCTTTCTTAATACCGGAAACACCATATATTTT.